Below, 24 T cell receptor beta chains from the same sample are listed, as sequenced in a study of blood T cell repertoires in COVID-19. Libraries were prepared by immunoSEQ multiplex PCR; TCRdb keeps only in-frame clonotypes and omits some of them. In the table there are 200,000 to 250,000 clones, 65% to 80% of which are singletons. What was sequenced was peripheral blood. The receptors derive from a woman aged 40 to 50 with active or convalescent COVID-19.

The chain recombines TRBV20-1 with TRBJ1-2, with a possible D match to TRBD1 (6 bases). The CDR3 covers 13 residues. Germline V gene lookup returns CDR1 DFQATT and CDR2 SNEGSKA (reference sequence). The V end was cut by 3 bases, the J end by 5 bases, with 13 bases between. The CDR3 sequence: CSASPVTGYGYTF. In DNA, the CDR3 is TGCAGTGCTAGTCCAGTGACAGGTTATGGCTACACCTTC.

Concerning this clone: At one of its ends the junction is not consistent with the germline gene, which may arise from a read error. CDR3 sequence reads: CASRRRTGEISRANVLTF. Here the CDR3 DNA reads TGTGCCAGCAGACGGCGGACAGGGGAAATCTCTCGGGCCAACGTCCTGACTTTC. This chain uses TRBV27 with TRBJ2-6, with 9 bases aligning to TRBD1. Germline V gene lookup returns CDR1 MNHEY and CDR2 SMNVEV (reference sequence). This CDR3 is 18 amino acids long. The full variable domain, its missing parts supplied by reference TRBV27 and TRBJ2-6, is EAQVTQNPRYLITVTGKKLTVTCSQNMNHEYMSWYRQDPGLGLRQIYYSMNVEVTDKGDVPEGYKVSRKEKRNFPLILESPSPNQTSLYFCASRRRTGEISRANVLTFGAGSRLTVL.

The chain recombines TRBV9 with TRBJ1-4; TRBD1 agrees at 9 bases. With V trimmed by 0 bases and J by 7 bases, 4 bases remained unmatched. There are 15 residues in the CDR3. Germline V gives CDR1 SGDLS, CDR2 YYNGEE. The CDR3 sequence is CASSVEGQGREKLFF. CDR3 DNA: TGTGCCAGCAGCGTAGAGGGACAGGGACGTGAAAAACTGTTTTTT. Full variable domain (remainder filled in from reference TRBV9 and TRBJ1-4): DSGVTQTPKHLITATGQRVTLRCSPRSGDLSVYWYQQSLDQGLQFLIQYYNGEERAKGNILERFSAQQFPDLHSELNLSSLELGDSALYFCASSVEGQGREKLFFGSGTQLSVL.

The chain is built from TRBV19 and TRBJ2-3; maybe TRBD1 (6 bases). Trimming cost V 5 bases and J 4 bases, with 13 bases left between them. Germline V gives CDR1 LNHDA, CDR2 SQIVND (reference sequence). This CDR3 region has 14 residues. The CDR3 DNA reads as TGTGCCAGTAGTCCCCCCCACAGGGCAGATACGCAGTATTTT. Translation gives CASSPPHRADTQYF.

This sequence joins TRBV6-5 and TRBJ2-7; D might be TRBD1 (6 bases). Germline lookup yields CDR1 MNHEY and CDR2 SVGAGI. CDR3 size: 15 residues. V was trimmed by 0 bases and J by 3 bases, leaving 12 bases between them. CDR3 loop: CASSYSSAGDYEQYF. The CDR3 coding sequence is TGTGCCAGCAGTTACTCATCGGCAGGGGACTACGAGCAGTACTTC.

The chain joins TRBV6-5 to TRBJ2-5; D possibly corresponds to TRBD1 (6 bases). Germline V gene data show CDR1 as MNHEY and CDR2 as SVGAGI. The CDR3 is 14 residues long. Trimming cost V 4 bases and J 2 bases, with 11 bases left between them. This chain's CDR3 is CASSLQGIQETQYF. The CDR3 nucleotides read TGTGCCAGCAGTTTACAGGGTATACAAGAGACCCAGTACTTC.

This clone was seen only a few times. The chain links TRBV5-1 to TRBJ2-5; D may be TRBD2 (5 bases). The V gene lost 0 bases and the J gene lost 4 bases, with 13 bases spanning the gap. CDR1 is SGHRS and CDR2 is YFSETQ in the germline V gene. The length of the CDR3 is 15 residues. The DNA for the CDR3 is TGCGCCAGCAGCTTGGCTTCGGGGTTTGGAGAGACCCAGTACTTC. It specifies CASSLASGFGETQYF.

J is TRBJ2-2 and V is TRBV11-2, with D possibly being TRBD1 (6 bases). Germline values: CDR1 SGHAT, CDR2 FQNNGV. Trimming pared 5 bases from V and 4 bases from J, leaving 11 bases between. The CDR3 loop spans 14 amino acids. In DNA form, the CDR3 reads TGTGCCAGCAGCCCTAGGGGGTCCACCGGGGAGCTGTTTTTT. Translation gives CASSPRGSTGELFF.

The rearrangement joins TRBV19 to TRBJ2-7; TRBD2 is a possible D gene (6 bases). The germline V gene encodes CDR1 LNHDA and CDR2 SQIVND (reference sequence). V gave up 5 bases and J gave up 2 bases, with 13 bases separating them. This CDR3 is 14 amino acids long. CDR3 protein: CASSLGTPAYEQYF. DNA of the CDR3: TGTGCCAGTAGTCTCGGGACTCCGGCCTACGAGCAGTACTTC.

CDR3 residues: CASNLSGGRGETQYF. The CDR3 DNA is TGTGCCAGCAACCTTAGCGGGGGGCGAGGAGAGACCCAGTACTTC. The gene calls are TRBV27 and TRBJ2-5; 10 bases match TRBD2. From germline, CDR1 is MNHEY and CDR2 SMNVEV (reference sequence). The CDR3 is 15 amino acids. The trim removed 7 bases at V and 4 bases at J, leaving 9 bases unmatched.

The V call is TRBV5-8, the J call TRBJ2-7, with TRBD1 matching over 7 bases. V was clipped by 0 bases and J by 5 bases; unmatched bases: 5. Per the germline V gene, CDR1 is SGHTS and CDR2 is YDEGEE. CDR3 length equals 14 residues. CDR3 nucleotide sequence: TGTGCCAGCAGCTTGGGCAGGGGGACAGACGAGCAGTACGTC. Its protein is CASSLGRGTDEQYV.

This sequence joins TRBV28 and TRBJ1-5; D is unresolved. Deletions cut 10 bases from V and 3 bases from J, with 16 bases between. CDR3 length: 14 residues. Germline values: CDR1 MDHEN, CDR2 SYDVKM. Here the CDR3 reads CATRVHGNNQPQHF. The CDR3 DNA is TGTGCCACCCGGGTCCACGGAAACAATCAGCCCCAGCATTTT.

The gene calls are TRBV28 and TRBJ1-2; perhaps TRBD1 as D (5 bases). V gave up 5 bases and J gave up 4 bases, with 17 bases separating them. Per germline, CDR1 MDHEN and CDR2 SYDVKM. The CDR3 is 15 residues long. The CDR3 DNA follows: TGTGCCAGCAGTCTTTTGGGGGGGGTGATCTATGGCTACACCTTC. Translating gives CASSLLGGVIYGYTF.

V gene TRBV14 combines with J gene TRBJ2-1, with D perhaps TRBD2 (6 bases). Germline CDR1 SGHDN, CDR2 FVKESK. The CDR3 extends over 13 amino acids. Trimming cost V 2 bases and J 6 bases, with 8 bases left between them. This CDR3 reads CASSQWDSNEQFF. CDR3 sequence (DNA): TGTGCCAGCAGCCAATGGGACTCCAATGAGCAGTTCTTC.

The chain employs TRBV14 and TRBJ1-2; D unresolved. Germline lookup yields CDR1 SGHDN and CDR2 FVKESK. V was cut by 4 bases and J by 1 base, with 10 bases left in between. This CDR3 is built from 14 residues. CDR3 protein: CASSPLRGNYGYTF. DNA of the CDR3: TGTGCCAGCAGCCCCCTCCGGGGTAACTATGGCTACACCTTC.

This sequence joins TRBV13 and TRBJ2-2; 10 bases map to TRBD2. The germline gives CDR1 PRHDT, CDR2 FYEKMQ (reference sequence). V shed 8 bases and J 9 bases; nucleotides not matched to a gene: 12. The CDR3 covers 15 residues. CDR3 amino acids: CASSFSLAGVRELFF. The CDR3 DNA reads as TGTGCCAGCTCTTTCTCCCTAGCGGGGGTCCGGGAGCTGTTTTTT.

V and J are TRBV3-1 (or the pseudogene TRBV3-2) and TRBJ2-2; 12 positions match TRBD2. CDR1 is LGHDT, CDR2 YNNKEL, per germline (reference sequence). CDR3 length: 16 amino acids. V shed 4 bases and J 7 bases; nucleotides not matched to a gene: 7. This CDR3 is CASSPQTSGGGGELFF. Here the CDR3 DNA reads TGTGCCAGCAGCCCCCAGACTAGCGGGGGTGGCGGGGAGCTGTTTTTT.

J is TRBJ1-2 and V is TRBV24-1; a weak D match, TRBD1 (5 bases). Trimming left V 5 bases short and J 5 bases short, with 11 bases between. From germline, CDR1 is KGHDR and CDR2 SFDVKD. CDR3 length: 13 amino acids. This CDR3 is CATSAWGDYGYTF. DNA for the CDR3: TGTGCCACCAGTGCTTGGGGGGATTATGGCTACACCTTC.

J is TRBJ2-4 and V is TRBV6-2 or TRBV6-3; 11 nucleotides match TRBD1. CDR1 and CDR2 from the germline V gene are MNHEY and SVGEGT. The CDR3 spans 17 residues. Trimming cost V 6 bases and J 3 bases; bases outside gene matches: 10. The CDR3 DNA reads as TGTGCCAGCAGCCCTGGGGTGGACAGGGGGCACAAAAACATTCAGTACTTC. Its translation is CASSPGVDRGHKNIQYF.

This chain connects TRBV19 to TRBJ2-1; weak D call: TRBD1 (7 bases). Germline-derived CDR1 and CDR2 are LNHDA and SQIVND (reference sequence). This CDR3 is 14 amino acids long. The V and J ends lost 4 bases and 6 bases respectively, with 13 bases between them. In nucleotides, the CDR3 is TGTGCCAGTAGTAGGAGGGCAGGGGGCAATGAGCAGTTCTTC. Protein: CASSRRAGGNEQFF. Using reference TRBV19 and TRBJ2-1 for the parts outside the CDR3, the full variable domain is DGGITQSPKYLFRKEGQNVTLSCEQNLNHDAMYWYRQDPGQGLRLIYYSQIVNDFQKGDIAEGYSVSREKKESFPLTVTSAQKNPTAFYLCASSRRAGGNEQFFGPGTRLTVL.

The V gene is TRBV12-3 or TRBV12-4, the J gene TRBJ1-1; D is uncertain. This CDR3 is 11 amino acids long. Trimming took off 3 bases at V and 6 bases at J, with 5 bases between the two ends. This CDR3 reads CASSFAAEAFF. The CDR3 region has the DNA TGTGCCAGCAGTTTCGCGGCTGAAGCTTTCTTT.

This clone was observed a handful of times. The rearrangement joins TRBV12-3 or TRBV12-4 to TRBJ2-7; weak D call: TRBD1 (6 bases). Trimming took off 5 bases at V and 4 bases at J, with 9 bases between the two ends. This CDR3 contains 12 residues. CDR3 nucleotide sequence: TGTGCCAGCAGTGCTACAGGGTACGAGCAGTACTTC. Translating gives CASSATGYEQYF.

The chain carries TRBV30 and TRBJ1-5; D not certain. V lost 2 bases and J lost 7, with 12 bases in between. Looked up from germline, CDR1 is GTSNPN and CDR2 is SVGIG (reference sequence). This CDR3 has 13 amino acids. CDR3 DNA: TGTGCCTGGAGTAAGTCAGAAATACAGCCCCAGCATTTT. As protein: CAWSKSEIQPQHF.

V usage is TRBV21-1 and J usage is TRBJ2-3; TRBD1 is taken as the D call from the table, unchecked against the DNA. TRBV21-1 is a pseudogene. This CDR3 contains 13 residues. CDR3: CASSKNRTDTQYF. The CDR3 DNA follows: TGTGCCAGCAGCAAGAACAGGACAGATACGCAGTATTTT.